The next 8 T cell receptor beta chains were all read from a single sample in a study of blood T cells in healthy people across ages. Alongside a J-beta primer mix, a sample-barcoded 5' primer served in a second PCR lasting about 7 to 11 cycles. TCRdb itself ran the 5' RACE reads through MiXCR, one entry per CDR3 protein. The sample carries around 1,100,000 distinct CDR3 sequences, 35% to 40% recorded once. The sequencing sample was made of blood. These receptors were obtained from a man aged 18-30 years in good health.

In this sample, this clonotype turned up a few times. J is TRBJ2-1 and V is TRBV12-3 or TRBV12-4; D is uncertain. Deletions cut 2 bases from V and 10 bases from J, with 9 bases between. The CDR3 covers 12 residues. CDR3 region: CASSLSATEQFF. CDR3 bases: TGTGCCAGCAGTTTATCTGCAACCGAGCAGTTCTTC.

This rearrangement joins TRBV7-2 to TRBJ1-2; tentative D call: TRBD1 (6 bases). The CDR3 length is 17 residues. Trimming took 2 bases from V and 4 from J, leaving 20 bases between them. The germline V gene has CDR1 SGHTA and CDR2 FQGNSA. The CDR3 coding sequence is TGTGCCAGCAGCTTAAGTTCCGGACAGTTTACTTTCTATGGCTACACCTTC. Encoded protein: CASSLSSGQFTFYGYTF.

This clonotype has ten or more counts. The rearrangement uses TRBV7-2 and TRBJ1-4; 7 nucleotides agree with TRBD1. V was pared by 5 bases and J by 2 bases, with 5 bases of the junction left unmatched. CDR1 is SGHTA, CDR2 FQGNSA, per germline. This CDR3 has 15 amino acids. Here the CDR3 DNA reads TGTGCCAGCAGCCAGGGGGGACGGACTAATGAAAAACTGTTTTTT. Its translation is CASSQGGRTNEKLFF.

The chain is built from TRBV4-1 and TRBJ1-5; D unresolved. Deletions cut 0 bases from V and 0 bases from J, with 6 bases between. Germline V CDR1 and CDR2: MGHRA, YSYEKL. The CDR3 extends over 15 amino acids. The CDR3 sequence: CASSQDDVSNQPQHF. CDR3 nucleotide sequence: TGCGCCAGCAGCCAAGACGACGTTAGCAATCAGCCCCAGCATTTT.

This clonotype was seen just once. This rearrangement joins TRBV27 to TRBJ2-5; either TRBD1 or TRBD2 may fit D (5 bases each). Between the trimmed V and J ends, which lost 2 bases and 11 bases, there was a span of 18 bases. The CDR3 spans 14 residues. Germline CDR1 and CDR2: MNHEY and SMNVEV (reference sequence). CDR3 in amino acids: CASSLRGRGREQYF. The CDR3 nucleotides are TGTGCCAGCAGTTTAAGGGGCCGAGGGCGTGAGCAGTACTTC.

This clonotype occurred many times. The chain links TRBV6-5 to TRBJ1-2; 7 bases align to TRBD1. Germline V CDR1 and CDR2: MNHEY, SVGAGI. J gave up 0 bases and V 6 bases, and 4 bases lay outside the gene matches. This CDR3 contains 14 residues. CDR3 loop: CASSRDRTNYGYTF. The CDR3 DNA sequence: TGTGCCAGCAGCAGGGACAGAACTAACTATGGCTACACCTTC.

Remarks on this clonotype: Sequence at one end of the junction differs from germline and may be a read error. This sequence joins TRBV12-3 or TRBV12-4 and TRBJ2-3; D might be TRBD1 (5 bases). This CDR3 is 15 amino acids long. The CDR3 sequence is CASSWAGWGTVTQYF. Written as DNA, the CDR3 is TGTGCCAGCAGTTGGGCAGGGTGGGGCACAGTTACGCAGTATTTT.

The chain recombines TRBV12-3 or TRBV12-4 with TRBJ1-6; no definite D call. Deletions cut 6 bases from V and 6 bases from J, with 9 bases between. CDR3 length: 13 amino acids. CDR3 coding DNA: TGTGCCAGCAGGGGAGAGACTAATTCACCCCTCCACTTT. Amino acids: CASRGETNSPLHF.